A single sample gave rise to the 17 T cell receptor beta chains below, sequenced in a study of blood T cell repertoires in COVID-19. TCRdb's table, derived via immunoSEQ multiplex PCR, lists solely in-frame clones and lacks some. Seen here are about 240,000 clones, less than 90% observed once, and the top ten hold 6.2%. The sequenced material came from peripheral blood. These receptors were obtained from a man aged 60-69 years with acute or convalescent COVID-19.

The chain links TRBV7-8 to TRBJ2-1; 11 bases are a match to TRBD1. The V segment lost 5 bases and the J segment 8 bases; nucleotides outside the gene matches: 8. Per the germline V gene, CDR1 is SGHVS and CDR2 is FQNEAQ. This CDR3 has 15 residues. This CDR3 reads CASSHYGQGAYEQFF. CDR3 DNA: TGTGCCAGCAGCCACTACGGACAGGGGGCCTATGAGCAGTTCTTC.

The V gene is TRBV6-2 or TRBV6-3, the J gene TRBJ2-5; 9 bases agree with TRBD2. CDR1 and CDR2 (germline): MNHEY, SVGEGT. The trim removed 1 base at V and 5 bases at J, leaving 5 bases unmatched. CDR3 length: 15 residues. The CDR3 DNA follows: TGTGCCAGCAGTTACTTGCGGGAGGGCGGGGAGACCCAGTACTTC. Translated, it gives CASSYLREGGETQYF.

V and J are TRBV18 and TRBJ1-1, with D possibly being TRBD1 (5 bases). Germline-derived CDR1 and CDR2 are KGHSH and LQKENI. V was pared by 3 bases and J by 5 bases, with 13 bases between. The CDR3 contains 14 residues. The CDR3: CASSPLEGRTEAFF. DNA of the CDR3: TGTGCCAGCTCACCCTTGGAGGGGCGGACTGAAGCTTTCTTT.

DNA for the CDR3: TGTGCCAGCACTGTGACTAGCGGGTTCGGGGAGCAGTACTTC. It codes for CASTVTSGFGEQYF. V usage is TRBV6-5 and J usage is TRBJ2-7; 10 nucleotides match TRBD2. The V gene's germline CDR1 is MNHEY and CDR2 SVGAGI. V lost 7 bases and J lost 7; bases outside the gene matches: 10. This CDR3 region has 14 residues.

The CDR3 region is CASSLGAADTQYF. For the CDR3, the DNA is TGTGCCAGCAGCTTAGGGGCGGCAGATACGCAGTATTTT. The V call is TRBV7-3, the J call TRBJ2-3, with D perhaps TRBD1 (5 bases). V lost 2 bases and J lost 4, with 7 bases in between. The CDR3 covers 13 residues. Per germline, CDR1 SGHTA and CDR2 FQGTGA. Drawing the rest from reference TRBV7-3 and TRBJ2-3, the complete variable domain is GAGVSQTPSNKVTEKGKYVELRCDPISGHTALYWYRQSLGQGPEFLIYFQGTGAADDSGLPNDRFFAVRPEGSVSTLKIQRTERGDSAVYLCASSLGAADTQYFGPGTRLTVL.

The genes are TRBV7-2 and TRBJ1-5; 9 nucleotides align to TRBD1. Losses at the gene ends were 4 bases for V and 7 bases for J; bases not matched to a gene: 11. The CDR3 covers 16 residues. The germline gives CDR1 SGHTA, CDR2 FQGNSA. For the CDR3, the DNA is TGTGCCAGCAGCTCCCTCGACAGGGGGTTGCCGCAGCCCCAGCATTTT. Amino acids: CASSSLDRGLPQPQHF.

The table lists this clone with a few counts. This sequence joins TRBV28 and TRBJ2-1, with 8 bases that match TRBD2. J gave up 15 bases and V 1 base, and 11 bases lay outside the gene matches. Germline CDR1 is MDHEN and CDR2 is SYDVKM. The CDR3 contains 14 residues. This CDR3 is CASSLSNGGAEVFF. CDR3 sequence (DNA): TGTGCCAGCAGTTTATCTAACGGGGGGGCTGAGGTGTTCTTC.

The chain has TRBV28 and TRBJ1-1; the match to TRBD1 covers 9 bases. Trimming at V came to 5 bases and at J to 0 bases, leaving 22 bases not matched to a gene. Germline lookup yields CDR1 MDHEN and CDR2 SYDVKM. CDR3 length equals 21 residues. For the CDR3, the DNA is TGTGCCAGCAGTCCCGGGCCGGGACAGGGCCTACCACTTTTCATGAACACTGAAGCTTTCTTT. This gives the protein CASSPGPGQGLPLFMNTEAFF.

The rearrangement uses TRBV7-2 and TRBJ1-1, with D perhaps matching TRBD1 (6 bases). The V end lost 4 bases, the J end lost 2 bases, and 17 bases lay between the germline ends. This CDR3 spans 16 amino acids. Looked up from germline, CDR1 is SGHTA and CDR2 is FQGNSA. This chain's CDR3 is CASSSNTGTSNTEAFF. CDR3 coding DNA: TGTGCCAGCAGCTCGAATACCGGGACATCAAACACTGAAGCTTTCTTT. The entire variable domain, with the rest obtained from reference TRBV7-2 and TRBJ1-1, is as follows: GAGVSQSPSNKVTEKGKDVELRCDPISGHTALYWYRQSLGQGLEFLIYFQGNSAPDKSGLPSDRFSAERTGGSVSTLTIQRTQQEDSAVYLCASSSNTGTSNTEAFFGQGTRLTVV.

The chain couples TRBV30 to TRBJ1-6; D call uncertain. CDR1 is GTSNPN and CDR2 is SVGIG in the germline V gene (reference sequence). The CDR3 is 14 amino acids. V was pared by 0 bases and J by 9 bases, with 12 bases between. The CDR3 DNA is TGTGCCTGGAGTGTGAAAAGGGCGGGTTCACCCCTCCACTTT. Translated: CAWSVKRAGSPLHF.

The rearrangement uses TRBV5-1 and TRBJ2-6; TRBD1 might be the D (6 bases). This CDR3 comprises 16 residues. The germline gives CDR1 SGHRS, CDR2 YFSETQ. V shed 0 bases and J shed 4 bases, with 11 bases lying between them. The DNA for the CDR3 is TGCGCCAGCAGCTTGGGTTGGGGGCACGGGGCCAACGTCCTGACTTTC. Amino acids: CASSLGWGHGANVLTF.

This sequence joins TRBV19 and TRBJ1-2, with 8 nucleotides matching TRBD1. This CDR3 contains 16 residues. The V and J ends lost 4 bases and 4 bases, in that order; junction bases with no gene match: 11. The V gene's germline CDR1 is LNHDA and CDR2 SQIVND (reference sequence). CDR3 region: CASSTRGQGSGYGYTF. The DNA for the CDR3 is TGTGCCAGTAGTACCCGAGGACAGGGATCTGGCTATGGCTACACCTTC.

The sample holds a few counts of this clone. The chain is built from TRBV3-1 (or the pseudogene TRBV3-2) and TRBJ1-1, with a possible D match to TRBD1 (5 bases). The CDR3 extends over 15 amino acids. CDR1 and CDR2 from the germline V gene are LGHDT and YNNKEL (reference sequence). Between the trimmed V and J ends, which lost 0 bases and 1 base, there was a span of 9 bases. The CDR3 here is CASSQESRANTEAFF. The DNA of the CDR3 is TGTGCCAGCAGCCAAGAGTCCAGGGCGAACACTGAAGCTTTCTTT.

This rearrangement joins TRBV4-2 to TRBJ1-2, with TRBD1 identical over 9 bases. Losses at the gene ends were 1 base for V and 6 bases for J; bases not matched to a gene: 6. The CDR3 is made up of 15 amino acids. Germline assignment: CDR1 LGHNA and CDR2 YNFKEQ. The CDR3 coding sequence is TGTGCCAGCAGCCAAGGGACGGGACAGGGCAATGGCTACACCTTC. Its protein product is CASSQGTGQGNGYTF.

The rearrangement links TRBV11-3 to TRBJ2-5; TRBD2 matches 8 bases. This CDR3 is 17 amino acids long. In germline, CDR1 is SGHNT, CDR2 YENEEA. The J segment lost 4 bases and the V segment lost 0 bases, leaving 10 bases of the junction unmatched. As DNA, the CDR3 is TGTGCCAGCAGCTTAGATTCGACCGGGGGGGGTCGAGAGACCCAGTACTTC. Amino acids: CASSLDSTGGGRETQYF. Complete variable domain (other parts from reference TRBV11-3 and TRBJ2-5): EAGVVQSPRYKIIEKKQPVAFWCNPISGHNTLYWYLQNLGQGPELLIRYENEEAVDDSQLPKDRFSAERLKGVDSTLKIQPAELGDSAVYLCASSLDSTGGGRETQYFGPGTRLLVL.

The V call is TRBV6-1, the J call TRBJ2-3; TRBD1 matches 10 bases. V lost 3 bases and J lost 5; bases outside the gene matches: 5. There are 15 residues in the CDR3. The germline V gene has CDR1 MNHNS and CDR2 SASEGT. The DNA for the CDR3 is TGTGCCAGCAGTGAGCGACAGGGGGCTCGAGATACGCAGTATTTT. Translating gives CASSERQGARDTQYF.

The chain uses TRBV24-1 and TRBJ2-3; 7 nucleotides line up with TRBD2. V trimming: 3 bases; J trimming: 5 bases; junction bases outside the gene matches: 13. Germline loops: CDR1 KGHDR, CDR2 SFDVKD. There are 17 residues in the CDR3. In DNA form, the CDR3 reads TGTGCCACCAGTGATCTCCCAATCCCGGGGGAGGGAGATACGCAGTATTTT. It specifies CATSDLPIPGEGDTQYF.